This TCR beta chain was identified in a study of cytomegalovirus exposure and HLA in healthy donors. In regard to this clone: What it binds is unknown.

Overall study results and limits: Analyzed later, most CMV-associated TCR beta chains appeared HLA-restricted. Immune exposure information available was restricted to CMV serostatus.

Germline V gives CDR1 SGHTA, CDR2 FQGNSA. The CDR3 has 14 amino acids. V was clipped by 6 bases and J by 8 bases; unmatched bases: 9. PCR used 60 Vbeta primers and 13 Jbeta primers. TCRdb's table, derived via immunoSEQ multiplex PCR, lists solely in-frame clones and lacks some. Among fewer than 200,000 clones, roughly 80% were seen once, and the ten largest hold 0.77%. The clonotype was recovered from a woman under 30 in good health and CMV-seronegative. This chain links TRBV7-2 with TRBJ2-4, with TRBD1 identical over 8 bases. Sequenced sample: PBMCs. The CDR3 sequence is CASSVSDRVDIQYF. CDR3 in DNA: TGTGCCAGCAGTGTTTCGGACAGGGTGGACATTCAGTACTTC.